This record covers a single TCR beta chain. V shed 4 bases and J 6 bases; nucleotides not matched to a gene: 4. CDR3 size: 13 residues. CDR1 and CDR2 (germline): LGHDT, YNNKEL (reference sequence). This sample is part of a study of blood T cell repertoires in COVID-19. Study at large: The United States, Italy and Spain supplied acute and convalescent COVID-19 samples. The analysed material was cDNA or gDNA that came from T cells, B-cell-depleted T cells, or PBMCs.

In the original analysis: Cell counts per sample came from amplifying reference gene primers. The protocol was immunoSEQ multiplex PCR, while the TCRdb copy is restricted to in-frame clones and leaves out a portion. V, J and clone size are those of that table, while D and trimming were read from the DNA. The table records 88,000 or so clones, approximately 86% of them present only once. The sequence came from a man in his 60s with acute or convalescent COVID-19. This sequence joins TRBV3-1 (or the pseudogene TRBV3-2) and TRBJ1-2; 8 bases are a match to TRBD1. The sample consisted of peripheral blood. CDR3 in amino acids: CASSLTGVDGYTF. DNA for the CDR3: TGTGCCAGCAGCCTGACAGGGGTAGATGGCTACACCTTC.